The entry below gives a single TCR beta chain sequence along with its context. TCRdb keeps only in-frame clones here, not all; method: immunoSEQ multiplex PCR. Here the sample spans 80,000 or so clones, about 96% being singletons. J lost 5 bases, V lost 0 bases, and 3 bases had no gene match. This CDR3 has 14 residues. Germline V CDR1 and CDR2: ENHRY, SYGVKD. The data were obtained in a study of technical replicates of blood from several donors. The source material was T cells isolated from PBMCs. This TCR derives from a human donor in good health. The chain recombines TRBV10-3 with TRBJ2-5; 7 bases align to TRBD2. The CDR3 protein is CAISESSGTETQYF. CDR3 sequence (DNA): TGTGCCATCAGTGAGTCGAGCGGGACGGAGACCCAGTACTTC.